These 6 T cell receptor beta chains came from one sample sequenced in a study of cytomegalovirus exposure and HLA in healthy donors. Both 60 Vbeta primers and 13 Jbeta primers went into the PCR. Profiling relied on immunoSEQ multiplex PCR, and the TCRdb table lists in-frame clones only, not all of them. Of around 89,000 clones in the sample, 76% are singletons; the top ten hold roughly 3%. The sample consisted of PBMCs. The receptors were sampled from a man aged 35-49 years in good health and CMV-seronegative.

The rearrangement links TRBV19 to TRBJ1-4; weak D call: TRBD1 (5 bases). The CDR3 consists of 12 residues. In germline, CDR1 is LNHDA, CDR2 SQIVND (reference sequence). The ends were cut back, 3 bases at V and 11 bases at J, with 10 bases in the middle. In nucleotides, the CDR3 is TGTGCCAGTAGTATTTGGGGCGGCAAACTGTTTTTT. Protein: CASSIWGGKLFF.

V and J are TRBV28 and TRBJ2-3; TRBD2 matches at 8 bases. V trimming: 4 bases; J trimming: 0 bases; junction bases outside the gene matches: 0. CDR1 and CDR2 (germline): MDHEN, SYDVKM. The CDR3 extends over 14 amino acids. CDR3: CASSSSGSTDTQYF. The DNA for the CDR3 is TGTGCCAGCAGTTCTAGCGGGAGCACAGATACGCAGTATTTT.

This chain connects TRBV9 to TRBJ1-4, with D unclear. Trimming removed 0 bases at V and 7 bases at J, with 10 bases between. CDR1 is SGDLS, CDR2 YYNGEE, per germline. The CDR3 loop spans 14 amino acids. In nucleotides, the CDR3 is TGTGCCAGCAGCGTAGCCCCTGAGGGTGAAAAACTGTTTTTT. Residues: CASSVAPEGEKLFF.

The V call is TRBV6-5, the J call TRBJ2-7; D is uncertain. Between the trimmed V and J ends, which lost 0 bases and 2 bases, there was a span of 8 bases. Germline V CDR1 and CDR2: MNHEY, SVGAGI. The CDR3 has 14 residues. As DNA, the CDR3 is TGTGCCAGCAGTTACTCGTGGCGGCCCTACGAGCAGTACTTC. It translates to CASSYSWRPYEQYF.

The rearrangement joins TRBV7-2 to TRBJ1-4; 9 bases are a match to TRBD1. The germline V gene encodes CDR1 SGHTA and CDR2 FQGNSA. J was trimmed by 8 bases and V by 5 bases; bases with no gene match: 12. CDR3 size: 16 residues. The CDR3 DNA follows: TGTGCCAGCAGCCTTGATTCGGACAGGGGCGGCGAAAAACTGTTTTTT. Amino acid sequence: CASSLDSDRGGEKLFF.

This clone was counted a few times. The chain uses TRBV28 and TRBJ2-7; TRBD2 matches at 12 bases. Germline CDR1 is MDHEN and CDR2 is SYDVKM. The CDR3 contains 17 residues. The junction had 11 bases not matched to a gene; V was cut back by 5 bases and J by 3 bases. CDR3 sequence: CASSPRLAGAMNYEQYF. In nucleotides, the CDR3 is TGTGCCAGCAGTCCCAGACTAGCGGGGGCCATGAACTACGAGCAGTACTTC.